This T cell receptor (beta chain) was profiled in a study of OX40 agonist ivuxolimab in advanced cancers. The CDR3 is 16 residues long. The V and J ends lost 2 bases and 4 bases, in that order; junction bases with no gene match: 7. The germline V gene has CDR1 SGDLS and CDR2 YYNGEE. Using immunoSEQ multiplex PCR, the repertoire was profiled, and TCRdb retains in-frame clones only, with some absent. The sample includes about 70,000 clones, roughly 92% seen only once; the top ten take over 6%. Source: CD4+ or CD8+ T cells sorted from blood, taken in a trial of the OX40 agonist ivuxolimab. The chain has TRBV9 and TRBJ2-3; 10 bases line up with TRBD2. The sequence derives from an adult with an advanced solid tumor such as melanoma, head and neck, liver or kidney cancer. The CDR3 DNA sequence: TGTGCCAGCAGCGTGGCTAGCGGGGGTGGGCCAGATACGCAGTATTTT. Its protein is CASSVASGGGPDTQYF.